This T cell receptor (beta chain) was captured by sequencing in a study of T cells in Graves' hyperthyroidism and ophthalmopathy. The germline V gene encodes CDR1 SGHAT and CDR2 FQNNGV. V lost 2 bases, J lost 8 bases, and 6 bases lay in between. The CDR3 runs 12 residues. Ten or more counts support this clonotype. Its antigen is unidentified. Regarding the study as a whole: Ophthalmopathy was separated from stable hyperthyroidism by a 13 V-J model.

What was amplified from RNA transcripts were TCR beta CDR3 regions. The HTBI primer set drove a first-round RT-PCR of the TCR CDR3. TCRdb used MiXCR to reprocess the multiplex PCR reads, holding one entry per CDR3 protein. The data contain 650,000 to 750,000 distinct CDR3 sequences, approximately 14% of them seen just once; the ten biggest clones take up roughly 10%. The receptor was isolated from a woman aged 18 to 35 with Graves' hyperthyroidism. Material: blood. V and J are TRBV11-2 and TRBJ2-2; D is ambiguous. CDR3 nucleotides: TGTGCCAGCAGCTTACACCGAGGGGAGCTGTTTTTT. This gives the protein CASSLHRGELFF.